This T cell receptor beta chain was documented in a study of blood T cell repertoires in COVID-19. Across the whole study: Acute-phase and convalescent COVID-19 samples originated in the United States, Italy and Spain. T cells, B-cell-depleted T cells, or PBMCs supplied cDNA or gDNA.

Original analysis: From reference gene primer amplification, estimates of nucleated cell counts were derived. Using immunoSEQ multiplex PCR, the repertoire was profiled, and TCRdb retains in-frame clones only, with some absent. V, J and clone size are those of that table, while D and trimming were read from the DNA. Of tens of thousands of clones listed, about nine tenths are singletons. This sequence was found in a man aged 65 to 85 with active COVID-19. The sample was peripheral blood.

The CDR3 nucleotides are TGTGCCAGCTCACCAGTTTCCGGAGGGGGCGGCAATTCACCCCTCCACTTT. Translated: CASSPVSGGGGNSPLHF. The chain carries TRBV18 and TRBJ1-6; 7 bases line up with TRBD1. CDR1 and CDR2 (germline): KGHSH, LQKENI. Germline trimming cut 2 bases from V and 7 bases from J; bases unmatched to any gene: 11. The CDR3 spans 17 residues.